This passage covers 23 T cell receptor beta chains from one sample sequenced in a study of T cells in Graves' hyperthyroidism and ophthalmopathy. The investigators amplified TCR beta CDR3 regions from RNA transcripts. RT-PCR in the first round (using the HTBI primer set) targeted the TCR CDR3. MiXCR, applied by TCRdb to the multiplex PCR reads, yields one record per CDR3 protein. The repertoire includes 480,000 or so distinct CDR3 sequences, 40% to 50% of them detected once, and about 43% sits in the top ten. Sample: peripheral blood or thyroid tissue (not recorded which). Source of these receptors: an adult woman with Graves' disease, either hyperthyroidism or ophthalmopathy (not recorded which).

V gene TRBV6-5 combines with J gene TRBJ2-7, with TRBD2 matching over 10 bases. Germline trimming cut 0 bases from V and 5 bases from J; bases unmatched to any gene: 19. This CDR3 spans 20 amino acids. Germline V lookup: CDR1 MNHEY, CDR2 SVGAGI. In DNA form, the CDR3 reads TGTGCCAGCAGTTACTCGGGGGTTAAGAGCGGGAGGGCCCTGACAGACGAGCAGTACTTC. Amino acids: CASSYSGVKSGRALTDEQYF.

J is TRBJ1-2 and V is TRBV30; 8 bases map to TRBD1. V gave up 3 bases and J gave up 4 bases; unmatched junction bases: 16. The CDR3 runs to 17 residues. Germline V gene sequence: CDR1 GTSNPN, CDR2 SVGIG (reference sequence). CDR3 coding DNA: TGTGCCTGGAGGACCGGGAGGCGACAGGGGATTGGCTATGGCTACACCTTC. It yields the protein CAWRTGRRQGIGYGYTF.

This chain uses TRBV29-1 with TRBJ1-2; 9 bases agree with TRBD1. There are 16 residues in the CDR3. Germline CDR1 reads SQVTM; CDR2 reads ANQGSEA. J was trimmed by 8 bases and V by 3 bases; bases with no gene match: 16. CDR3 coding DNA: TGCAGCGTTGACCTGGGGACTAGCGGGACAGGGCTCGGCTACACCTTC. The encoded protein is CSVDLGTSGTGLGYTF.

The chain employs TRBV6-5 and TRBJ1-1; 9 positions match TRBD1. Germline lookup yields CDR1 MNHEY and CDR2 SVGAGI. The junction had 12 bases not matched to a gene; V was cut back by 5 bases and J by 11 bases. The CDR3 length is 14 residues. The CDR3 loop is CASSEEPTGGLAFF. CDR3 nucleotides: TGTGCCAGCAGTGAAGAACCGACAGGGGGATTGGCTTTCTTT.

In this sample, this clonotype turned up once. This may stem from a read error, because a much larger clone lies one nucleotide away. The V call is TRBV4-2, the J call TRBJ1-1; 9 bases fit TRBD1. This CDR3 has 14 amino acids. Germline V lookup: CDR1 LGHNA, CDR2 YNFKEQ. CDR3 sequence reads: CAGSQQTGGAEAFF. As DNA, the CDR3 is TGTGCCGGCAGCCAACAGACAGGGGGGGCTGAAGCTTTCTTT.

The V and J genes are TRBV20-1 and TRBJ1-6; no clear D gene. CDR3 size: 9 residues. Germline V CDR1 and CDR2: DFQATT, SNEGSKA (reference sequence). V was shortened by 5 bases and J by 13 bases, with 6 bases between the two germline ends. The DNA of the CDR3 is TGCAGTGCTCTTGACCCCCTCCACTTT. Translation gives CSALDPLHF.

In its sample, this clonotype was seen a few times. The chain combines TRBV7-9 with TRBJ1-6, with D unresolved. In germline, CDR1 is SEHNR, CDR2 FQNEAQ (reference sequence). This CDR3 comprises 14 residues. Trimming removed 3 bases at V and 7 bases at J, with 10 bases between. The CDR3 DNA follows: TGTGCCAGCAGCTTTCTTGGCGGAAATTCACCCCTCCACTTT. Translation: CASSFLGGNSPLHF.

For this clonotype: The junction and the germline gene differ at one end; a read error may be behind it. The rearrangement uses TRBV4-2 and TRBJ2-6; D not certain. Germline CDR1 reads LGHNA; CDR2 reads YNFKEQ. The CDR3 has 14 residues. CDR3 protein: CASSLGSGDNVLTF. DNA for the CDR3: TGTGCCAGCAGCTTGGGATCTGGGGACAACGTCCTGACTTTC.

The table lists this clonotype with a few counts. J is TRBJ2-6 and V is TRBV2; no firm D call. CDR1 SNHLY and CDR2 FYNNEI come from the germline V gene. V dropped 3 bases and J dropped 3 bases, with 6 bases sitting between them. There are 14 residues in the CDR3. CDR3 residues: CASSDWYGANVLTF. The DNA of the CDR3 is TGTGCCAGCAGTGATTGGTATGGGGCCAACGTCCTGACTTTC.

In regard to this clonotype: This may stem from a read error, because a much larger clone lies one nucleotide away. The V and J genes are TRBV4-3 and TRBJ1-6, with D perhaps matching TRBD1 (6 bases). There are 16 residues in the CDR3. The germline V and J ends were trimmed by 0 bases and 7 bases, with 13 bases remaining between them. Germline-derived CDR1 and CDR2 are LGHNA and YSLEER. The chain's CDR3 is CASSQEGGMGNSPLHF. The CDR3 DNA reads as TGCGCCAGCAGCCAAGAGGGGGGCATGGGAAATTCACCCCTCCACTTT.

This clonotype occurred many times. The rearrangement links TRBV5-1 to TRBJ1-3, with TRBD1 matching over 8 bases. Germline-derived CDR1 and CDR2 are SGHRS and YFSETQ. Trimming at V came to 4 bases and at J to 0 bases, leaving 12 bases not matched to a gene. The CDR3 is 18 amino acids. CDR3 sequence: CASSPGQGNPASGNTIYF. CDR3 in DNA: TGCGCCAGCAGCCCAGGACAGGGCAACCCGGCCTCTGGAAACACCATATATTTT. Based on the CDR3 plus reference TRBV5-1 and TRBJ1-3, the full variable domain is KAGVTQTPRYLIKTRGQQVTLSCSPISGHRSVSWYQQTPGQGLQFLFEYFSETQRNKGNFPGRFSGRQFSNSRSEMNVSTLELGDSALYLCASSPGQGNPASGNTIYFGEGSWLTVV.

This clonotype was observed at least ten times. In DNA, the CDR3 is TGTGCCAGCAGCCCCCGGACAGGGGCTAGCGGCACTGAAGCTTTCTTT. It encodes CASSPRTGASGTEAFF. The V gene is TRBV9, the J gene TRBJ1-1, with 9 bases lining up with TRBD1. V was clipped by 4 bases and J by 4 bases; unmatched bases: 11. The CDR3 loop spans 16 amino acids. Germline V gives CDR1 SGDLS, CDR2 YYNGEE.

This clonotype was detected many times. CDR3 sequence: CASSLYLGPDYEQYF. The CDR3 DNA is TGCGCCAGCAGCTTGTATCTGGGGCCGGACTACGAGCAGTACTTC. This chain links TRBV5-1 with TRBJ2-7; D is perhaps TRBD1 (5 bases). Germline CDR1 is SGHRS and CDR2 is YFSETQ. The V end was cut by 1 base, the J end by 3 bases, with 14 bases between. This CDR3 region has 15 residues.

This clonotype appeared many times. J is TRBJ1-1 and V is TRBV5-4; TRBD1 matches 10 bases. This CDR3 has 15 amino acids. The germline gives CDR1 SGHNT, CDR2 YYREEE (reference sequence). V lost 4 bases, J lost 6 bases, and 9 bases stayed unmatched. The chain's CDR3 is CASSLRQGAKAEAFF. The CDR3, as DNA: TGTGCCAGCAGCCTGCGACAGGGGGCGAAAGCTGAAGCTTTCTTT.

This clonotype has ten or more counts. V and J are TRBV5-1 and TRBJ2-6; D remains unclear. The CDR3 is made up of 16 amino acids. The germline V gene encodes CDR1 SGHRS and CDR2 YFSETQ. Between the trimmed V and J ends, which lost 4 bases and 0 bases, there was a span of 11 bases. The CDR3 DNA reads TGCGCCAGCAGCCCGCCGTTGGGCTCTGGGGCCAACGTCCTGACTTTC. It encodes CASSPPLGSGANVLTF.

This clonotype appeared a few times. One junction end disagrees with the germline gene, perhaps due to a read error. The chain is built from TRBV4-1 and TRBJ2-1, with a tentative D call TRBD2 (5 bases). CDR1 is MGHRA and CDR2 is YSYEKL in the germline V gene. The CDR3 runs to 15 residues. In DNA form, the CDR3 reads TGTGCCAGCAGCCAGAGACTATCACGGTTCGATGAGCAGTTCTTC. Encoded protein: CASSQRLSRFDEQFF.

This clonotype was counted only a few times. The chain carries TRBV7-2 and TRBJ1-2; D gene ambiguous. The length of the CDR3 is 14 residues. CDR1 and CDR2 from the germline V gene are SGHTA and FQGNSA. V lost 1 base and J lost 7, with 13 bases in between. The CDR3: CASSLVVGGVGYTF. The CDR3 nucleotides read TGTGCCAGCAGCTTAGTAGTGGGAGGCGTTGGCTACACCTTC.

The J gene is TRBJ2-5, the V gene TRBV7-2; possibly TRBD2 for D (7 bases). V dropped 0 bases and J dropped 2 bases, with 13 bases sitting between them. Looked up from germline, CDR1 is SGHTA and CDR2 is FQGNSA. This CDR3 region has 16 residues. The CDR3 DNA is TGTGCCAGCAGCTTAGCGGGGGCGCGGGGGCAAGAGACCCAGTACTTC. Translated: CASSLAGARGQETQYF.

This clonotype was seen a few times. The chain carries TRBV4-1 and TRBJ2-7; possible D gene TRBD2, 6 bases. The CDR3 has 16 residues. Germline loops: CDR1 MGHRA, CDR2 YSYEKL. Trimming took 0 bases from V and 5 from J, leaving 17 bases between them. CDR3 DNA sequence: TGCGCCAGCAGCCAAGACCCCGGACGGGGGATGCACGAGCAGTACTTC. This encodes CASSQDPGRGMHEQYF.

The sample holds a few counts of this clonotype. A read error is possible here, since a much larger clone lies one base away. The genes are TRBV20-1 and TRBJ1-2, with D maybe TRBD1 (6 bases). The CDR3 spans 15 residues. Germline CDR1 is DFQATT and CDR2 is SNEGSKA (reference sequence). Trimming removed 3 bases from V and 6 bases from J, with 20 bases in between. The CDR3 region is CSASWDTSGDDGYTF. As DNA, the CDR3 is TGCAGTGCTAGCTGGGACACTTCCGGGGACGATGGCTACACCTTC.

The genes are TRBV7-2 and TRBJ2-7; D not certain. The V gene lost 5 bases and the J gene lost 9 bases, with 14 bases spanning the gap. CDR1 SGHTA and CDR2 FQGNSA come from the germline V gene. The CDR3 totals 12 residues. The CDR3 nucleotides are TGTGCCAGCAGCCCCAGTAGGGTATGGCAGTACTTC. Amino acid sequence: CASSPSRVWQYF.

This clonotype showed up many times. V and J are TRBV29-1 and TRBJ1-2; TRBD1 matches at 7 bases. The CDR3 contains 13 residues. V shed 4 bases, J shed 3 bases, and the junction held 5 bases outside the gene matches. The V gene's germline CDR1 is SQVTM and CDR2 ANQGSEA. CDR3 DNA sequence: TGCAGCGTTGCTCGTGGACAGGACTATGGCTACACCTTC. Amino acid sequence: CSVARGQDYGYTF.

In its sample, this clonotype was seen many times. The chain uses TRBV7-2 and TRBJ1-5, with D tentatively TRBD1 (6 bases). Trimming took 7 bases from V and 4 from J, leaving 11 bases between them. From germline, CDR1 is SGHTA and CDR2 FQGNSA. This CDR3 has 13 amino acids. The CDR3 DNA reads as TGTGCCAGCACCCAGGACAGAAATCAGCCCCAGCATTTT. Translation gives CASTQDRNQPQHF.